This T cell receptor (beta chain) was sequenced in a study of T cell repertoires in cytomegalovirus infection. Across the whole study: Recently identified HLA-C-restricted CMV epitopes and well-studied HLA-B-restricted CMV epitopes were used by the study. Based on public TCR beta signatures, there were indications of CMV infection and of a matching HLA type.

TCRdb called the reads again in MiXCR, with one record for every CDR3 protein. The top ten clones hold about 20% of a sample with some 700,000 distinct CDR3 sequences, 30% to 40% of them seen once. This clonotype was counted a few times. Its matching antigen is unknown. The receptor was isolated from a human donor in good health (CMV status not recorded). Some clones in this sample may be carry-over from other donors' samples. This specimen consisted of cultured PBMCs, obtained from culture after CMV antigen stimulation.

CDR3 sequence (DNA): TGCGCCAGCAGCCAGGCCCTGGTGGATGAGCAGTTCTTC. This codes for CASSQALVDEQFF. The rearrangement joins TRBV4-1 to TRBJ2-1, with D uncertain. The CDR3 is 13 amino acids. CDR1 is MGHRA and CDR2 is YSYEKL in the germline V gene. V lost 3 bases and J lost 8, with 11 bases in between.